A single T cell receptor (beta chain) is shown here with its context. Antigen unknown. The source of the sample is a study of cytomegalovirus exposure and HLA in healthy donors. Study-level information: Both the 120 or so validation repertoires and the roughly 640 first-cohort repertoires used the same platform, as reported by a later analysis. General study findings and limits: Many donors shared some public TCRs, even though most TCR sequences were rare. Subsequent analysis found a tendency for first-cohort TCR clusters to co-occur within the 90 to 150 validation repertoires.

Germline V gene data show CDR1 as SGDLS and CDR2 as YYNGEE. Trimming removed 0 bases at V and 3 bases at J, with 13 bases between. The CDR3 extends over 15 amino acids. Donors came from a validation cohort of some 110 subjects, distinct from the first 666-subject cohort. The data were produced by immunoSEQ multiplex PCR, yet TCRdb's version contains in-frame clones alone and is incomplete. The sample has some 75,000 clones; 95% to 97% are singletons. The sequence came from a young woman in good health and CMV-seronegative. The chain recombines TRBV9 with TRBJ2-7; possible D gene TRBD2, 6 bases. The material sequenced was PBMCs. The CDR3 DNA is TGTGCCAGCAGCGTAGCCGGTAGCGGTTACTACGAGCAGTACTTC. Protein sequence: CASSVAGSGYYEQYF. The entire variable domain, with the rest obtained from reference TRBV9 and TRBJ2-7, is as follows: DSGVTQTPKHLITATGQRVTLRCSPRSGDLSVYWYQQSLDQGLQFLIQYYNGEERAKGNILERFSAQQFPDLHSELNLSSLELGDSALYFCASSVAGSGYYEQYFGPGTRLTVT.